This is a list of T cell receptor beta chains from one sample in a study of blood T cell repertoires in COVID-19. TCRdb's copy holds only in-frame clones and misses some; the assay was immunoSEQ multiplex PCR. The profile shows roughly 140,000 clones, about 90% of them singletons. The sequencing sample was made of peripheral blood. All receptors come from a man aged 45-65 years with active or convalescent COVID-19. The CDR3 runs from the conserved cysteine through the conserved F or W. D genes are given only for firm matches. Clone size, where shown, is once, few, many, or a class for clones that have expanded.

clone_size	d_call	v_call	j_call	cdr3_nt	cdr3_aa
NA	TRBD2	TRBV6-1	TRBJ2-1	TGTGCCAGCAGTGCCCGGCTAGCGGGAGGGTTCAATGAGCAGTTCTTC	CASSARLAGGFNEQFF
NA	TRBD2	TRBV11-2	TRBJ2-7	TGTGCCAGCAGCTTAGGTGGAGCGGGACCCTACGAGCAGTACTTC	CASSLGGAGPYEQYF
NA	TRBD1	TRBV19	TRBJ1-2	TGTGCCAGTACTATCGCAGGGGGAGTTGGCTACACCTTC	CASTIAGGVGYTF
NA	NA	TRBV25-1	TRBJ1-3	TGTGCCAGCATGGATGACAGTCGCAACACCATATATTTT	CASMDDSRNTIYF
NA	NA	TRBV7-9	TRBJ2-7	TGTGCCAGCAGCTTAGTGGGATTAGGGGTAAGCTCCTACGAGCAGTACTTC	CASSLVGLGVSSYEQYF
NA	TRBD1	TRBV24-1	TRBJ1-4	TGTGCCACCAGAGACAGGGCGAGTGAAAAACTGTTTTTT	CATRDRASEKLFF
once	NA	TRBV7-9	TRBJ2-1	TGTGCCAGCAGCCGCGGGGGCTCGAACAATGAGCAGTTCTTC	CASSRGGSNNEQFF
NA	NA	TRBV5-8	TRBJ2-7	TGTGCCAGCAGCGCAGGCTTCTACGAGCAGTACTTC	CASSAGFYEQYF
NA	NA	TRBV5-1	TRBJ2-2	TGCGCCAGCAGCTTGGCGGGGATCGGGGAGCTGTTTTTT	CASSLAGIGELFF
NA	NA	TRBV29-1	TRBJ2-5	TGCAGCGTCGGGACTGCCCCCGGGACCCAGTACTTC	CSVGTAPGTQYF
once	NA	TRBV19	TRBJ1-5	TGTGCCAGTAGTATGGGTACAGGGTACGGCAATCAGCCCCAGCATTTT	CASSMGTGYGNQPQHF
once	NA	TRBV18	TRBJ1-6	TGTGCCAGCTCACCAAAATTGGGGGGGCCCAATTCACCCCTCCACTTT	CASSPKLGGPNSPLHF
few	TRBD1	TRBV12-3/TRBV12-4	TRBJ1-3	TGTGCCAGCAAGACAGGGACTGGAAACACCATATATTTT	CASKTGTGNTIYF
once	TRBD2	TRBV4-1	TRBJ2-1	TGCGCCAGCAGCCGACAGACTAGCGGGAGTCGGTTCTTC	CASSRQTSGSRFF
NA	NA	TRBV7-9	TRBJ1-1	TGTGCCAGCAGCTTAGCAGCGAACACTGAAGCTTTCTTT	CASSLAANTEAFF
NA	TRBD2	TRBV4-3	TRBJ2-1	TGCGCCAGCAGCCAAGACCTTGGTGGGACTACTACAACTGAGCAGTTCTTC	CASSQDLGGTTTTEQFF
NA	TRBD1	TRBV5-1	TRBJ2-6	TGCGCCAGCAGCGACCGGGACAGGGGCATCTCTGGGGCCAACGTCCTGACTTTC	CASSDRDRGISGANVLTF
NA	TRBD1	TRBV7-3	TRBJ2-7	TGTGCCAGCAGCTGGGGGTCGACAGGGCCCTACGAGCAGTACTTC	CASSWGSTGPYEQYF
NA	NA	TRBV5-1	TRBJ2-1	TGCGCCAGCAGCTCGATGACAGGTAGCTCCTACAATGAGCAGTTCTTC	CASSSMTGSSYNEQFF
NA	NA	TRBV19	TRBJ2-5	TGTGCCAGTAGTACGGGGACTTGGGGGTACCAAGAGACCCAGTACTTC	CASSTGTWGYQETQYF
once	NA	TRBV5-1	TRBJ1-3	TGCGCCAGCAGCTTCTCGGGCTCTGGAAACACCATATATTTT	CASSFSGSGNTIYF
NA	TRBD1	TRBV7-9	TRBJ1-1	TGTGCCAGCAGCTTAGCCGAAGTTACAGGGGTGAACACTGAAGCTTTCTTT	CASSLAEVTGVNTEAFF
NA	NA	TRBV29-1	TRBJ1-5	TGCAGCGTTTGTCTTGGGACAAGCAATCAGCCCCAGCATTTT	CSVCLGTSNQPQHF
NA	NA	TRBV7-2	TRBJ2-6	TGTGCCAGCAGCTTTAACAGGGTTGGGGCCAACGTCCTGACTTTC	CASSFNRVGANVLTF
NA	TRBD2	TRBV4-1	TRBJ2-7	TGCGCCAGCAGCCAAGCGGAGACTAGCACCGCCTACGAGCAGTACTTC	CASSQAETSTAYEQYF
once	NA	TRBV7-9	TRBJ2-7	TGTGCCAGCAGCGAAGGCGTACAGACCTACGAGCAGTACTTC	CASSEGVQTYEQYF
NA	TRBD2	TRBV19	TRBJ2-7	TGTGCCAGTAGGAGGACTAGCGGGAGGGTTGACGAGCAGTACTTC	CASRRTSGRVDEQYF
NA	NA	TRBV6-5	TRBJ2-5	TGTGCCAGCAACGGACACAAAGAGACCCAGTACTTC	CASNGHKETQYF
NA	NA	TRBV9	TRBJ1-1	TGTGCCAGCAGCGTAGGACACCAGAACACTGAAGCTTTCTTT	CASSVGHQNTEAFF
NA	NA	TRBV2	TRBJ2-5	TGTGCCAGCAGTGAAGCGGGAGTGTACCAAGAGACCCAGTACTTC	CASSEAGVYQETQYF
NA	NA	TRBV2	TRBJ2-1	TGTGCCAGCAGTGGCCCCAGGATCGGAAGCTCCTACAATGAGCAGTTCTTC	CASSGPRIGSSYNEQFF
NA	NA	TRBV11-3	TRBJ2-1	TGTGCCAGCAGCTTAGGGTTTAGCGGAAATGAGCAGTTCTTC	CASSLGFSGNEQFF
NA	TRBD1	TRBV29-1	TRBJ2-1	TGCAGCGTGAAAACAGGGGATTACAATGAGCAGTTCTTC	CSVKTGDYNEQFF
NA	NA	TRBV2	TRBJ1-1	TGTGCCAGCAGTGTAAGGGGTGAAGCTTTCTTT	CASSVRGEAFF
NA	TRBD2	TRBV19	TRBJ2-7	TGTGCCAGTAGTATCGGGACTAGCGGCTACGAGCAGTACTTC	CASSIGTSGYEQYF
NA	TRBD1	TRBV27	TRBJ2-2	TGTGCCAGCAGGCGGACAGGACGGACCGGGGAGCTGTTTTTT	CASRRTGRTGELFF
NA	TRBD2	TRBV10-2	TRBJ2-5	TGCGCCAGCAGACCTATCCTAGCGGCCAACCAAGAGACCCAGTACTTC	CASRPILAANQETQYF
NA	NA	TRBV7-9	TRBJ2-1	TGTGCCAGCAGCCCCCTAGCGAATGAGCAGTTCTTC	CASSPLANEQFF
NA	NA	TRBV5-1	TRBJ1-2	TGCGCCAGCAGCTTGGCCGGTCTTTATGGCTACACCTTC	CASSLAGLYGYTF
few	NA	TRBV3-1/TRBV3-2	TRBJ2-5	TGTGCCAGCAGCCAGAAGACATTGGCAATGGGGACCCAGTACTTC	CASSQKTLAMGTQYF